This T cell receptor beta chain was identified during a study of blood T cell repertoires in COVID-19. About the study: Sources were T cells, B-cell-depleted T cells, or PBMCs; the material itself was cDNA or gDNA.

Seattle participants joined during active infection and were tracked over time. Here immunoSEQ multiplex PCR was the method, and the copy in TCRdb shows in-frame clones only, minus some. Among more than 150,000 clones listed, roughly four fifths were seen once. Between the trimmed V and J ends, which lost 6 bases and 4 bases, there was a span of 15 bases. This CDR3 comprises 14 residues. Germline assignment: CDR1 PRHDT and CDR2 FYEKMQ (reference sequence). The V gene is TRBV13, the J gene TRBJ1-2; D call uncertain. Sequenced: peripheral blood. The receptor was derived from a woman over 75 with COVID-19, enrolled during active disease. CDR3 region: CASRHGSGFYGYTF. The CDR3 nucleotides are TGTGCCAGCAGACACGGGTCCGGATTCTATGGCTACACCTTC.